The 31 T cell receptor beta chains below come from one sample, sequenced in a study of post-analysis software for immune sequencing data. cDNA libraries for TCR beta contained unique molecular identifiers. TCRdb re-called the PCR reads through MiXCR, storing one row per CDR3 protein. The repertoire has around 160,000 distinct CDR3 sequences, about 37% of them found once; the top ten carry roughly 28%. The source material was blood, sampled after autologous hematopoietic stem cell transplantation. The receptor set was obtained from a girl between 5 and 17 years old with multiple sclerosis.

V is TRBV6-1 and J is TRBJ1-5, with 9 positions matching TRBD1. The CDR3 spans 17 residues. Germline CDR1 MNHNS, CDR2 SASEGT. Trimming removed 7 bases from V and 4 bases from J; junction bases left unmatched: 14. Here the CDR3 reads CASIRNSRDRVNQPQHF. The CDR3, as DNA: TGTGCCAGCATCCGAAACTCCCGGGACAGGGTTAATCAGCCCCAGCATTTT.

This chain joins TRBV6-2 or TRBV6-3 and TRBJ2-7, with TRBD1 matching over 10 bases. Germline CDR1 MNHEY, CDR2 SVGEGT. The V and J ends lost 6 bases and 7 bases, in that order; junction bases with no gene match: 12. The CDR3 contains 15 residues. The CDR3 sequence: CASSWGQGIRNEQYF. The CDR3 nucleotides are TGTGCCAGCAGCTGGGGACAGGGGATTAGGAATGAGCAGTACTTC.

The genes are TRBV19 and TRBJ2-3, with 9 bases identical to TRBD2. Germline lookup yields CDR1 LNHDA and CDR2 SQIVND (reference sequence). This CDR3 has 14 residues. J was trimmed by 4 bases and V by 3 bases; bases with no gene match: 2. Written as DNA, the CDR3 is TGTGCCAGTAGTATGGCGGGAGGGTCAGATACGCAGTATTTT. This sequence encodes CASSMAGGSDTQYF.

V and J are TRBV7-9 and TRBJ2-5; 14 nucleotides agree with TRBD2. This CDR3 has 16 amino acids. The germline V gene encodes CDR1 SEHNR and CDR2 FQNEAQ (reference sequence). Unmatched junction bases numbered 8, after V lost 6 bases and J lost 5 bases. The chain's CDR3 is CASSFRLAGGRETQYF. In DNA, the CDR3 is TGTGCCAGCAGTTTTCGACTAGCGGGAGGGCGGGAGACCCAGTACTTC.

The chain uses TRBV5-1 and TRBJ2-7; TRBD1 aligns across 7 bases. Germline loops: CDR1 SGHRS, CDR2 YFSETQ. CDR3 length: 14 residues. V was pared by 1 base and J by 3 bases, with 4 bases of the junction left unmatched. CDR3 residues: CASSLRQGGYEQYF. CDR3 DNA sequence: TGCGCCAGCAGCTTGAGACAGGGTGGCTACGAGCAGTACTTC.

CDR3 region: CASDRLAATSVETQFF. CDR3 nucleotides: TGTGCCAGCGACAGACTAGCGGCCACGTCTGTGGAGACCCAGTTCTTC. V is TRBV2 and J is TRBJ2-1; 9 bases align to TRBD2. With 8 bases clipped from V and 13 bases from J, the junction kept 21 bases outside the gene matches. CDR1 is SNHLY, CDR2 FYNNEI, per germline. This CDR3 region has 16 residues. The whole variable domain, remainder taken from reference TRBV2 and TRBJ2-1, is EPEVTQTPSHQVTQMGQEVILRCVPISNHLYFYWYRQILGQKVEFLVSFYNNEISEKSEIFDDQFSVERPDGSNFTLKIRSTKLEDSAMYFCASDRLAATSVETQFFGPGTRLTVL.

V gene TRBV24-1 combines with J gene TRBJ1-2, with 9 bases identical to TRBD1. V was clipped by 2 bases and J by 2 bases; unmatched bases: 8. The CDR3 is made up of 17 amino acids. Per the germline V gene, CDR1 is KGHDR and CDR2 is SFDVKD. The DNA of the CDR3 is TGTGCCACCAGTGATTCACTGGGACAGGGAATGAACTATGGCTACACCTTC. Amino acids: CATSDSLGQGMNYGYTF.

This clonotype was counted many times. The chain is built from TRBV25-1 and TRBJ2-7; D might be TRBD2 (6 bases). The tail of the sequence fits TRBJ2-5 better, so the J call may be wrong. Germline V gives CDR1 MGHDK, CDR2 SYGVNS. The CDR3 has 15 amino acids. The CDR3 loop is CASSLEGTSLRTQYF. The DNA of the CDR3 is TGTGCCAGCAGTCTAGAGGGAACTAGCCTTCGGACCCAGTACTTC.

This clonotype was recorded a few times. J is TRBJ1-5 and V is TRBV28, with D possibly matching TRBD1 (6 bases). V gave up 6 bases and J gave up 7 bases, with 19 bases separating them. Germline-derived CDR1 and CDR2 are MDHEN and SYDVKM. The CDR3 length is 15 residues. The CDR3 DNA reads as TGTGCCAGCAGACGAACAGGGCGGAGAAGGCAGCCCCAGCATTTT. Residues: CASRRTGRRRQPQHF.

The sample holds a few counts of this clonotype. The chain employs TRBV6-5 and TRBJ2-5; D might be TRBD2 (7 bases). The DNA end lines up better with TRBJ2-7; the J call may be wrong. Germline V CDR1 and CDR2: MNHEY, SVGAGI. CDR3 length: 14 amino acids. CDR3 DNA sequence: TGTGCCAGCAGTTCCACGGGGGGCCGGTACGAGCAGTACTTC. Protein: CASSSTGGRYEQYF.

The chain joins TRBV20-1 to TRBJ2-7; 8 positions agree with TRBD2. The CDR3 is 14 amino acids. Germline V gives CDR1 DFQATT, CDR2 SNEGSKA (reference sequence). The V and J ends lost 5 bases and 3 bases, in that order; junction bases with no gene match: 9. CDR3 in DNA: TGCAGTGCTCTAGCGGGCACATTGATCTACGAGCAGTACTTC. Translation: CSALAGTLIYEQYF.

The CDR3, as DNA: TGTGCCAGCAGCTTAGGTGTTCCCCCAACTAATGAAAAACTGTTTTTT. Translation: CASSLGVPPTNEKLFF. The V gene is TRBV5-5, the J gene TRBJ1-4; no reliable D call. Trimming took 2 bases from V and 0 from J, leaving 11 bases between them. This CDR3 region has 16 residues. The germline CDR1 and CDR2 sequences are SGHKS and YYEKEE (reference sequence).

There are a few counts of this clonotype. CDR3 in amino acids: CASTPGQGFNSPLHF. DNA for the CDR3: TGCGCCAGCACACCGGGACAGGGATTCAATTCACCCCTCCACTTT. V is TRBV5-1 and J is TRBJ1-6, with TRBD1 matching 9 bases. The CDR3 spans 15 residues. From germline, CDR1 is SGHRS and CDR2 YFSETQ. V was pared by 6 bases and J by 7 bases, with 8 bases of the junction left unmatched.

The table lists this clonotype with a few counts. The J gene is TRBJ2-1, the V gene TRBV14, with D perhaps matching TRBD2 (6 bases). Trimming stripped 0 bases from V and 0 bases from J, with 9 bases between. Per germline, CDR1 SGHDN and CDR2 FVKESK. There are 16 residues in the CDR3. CDR3 sequence: CASSQDAGSSYNEQFF. The CDR3 nucleotides are TGTGCCAGCAGCCAAGATGCCGGGAGCTCCTACAATGAGCAGTTCTTC.

This clonotype turned up a few times. The chain employs TRBV5-1 and TRBJ2-5; D gene unclear. Trimming removed 1 base at V and 3 bases at J, with 13 bases between. The CDR3 runs 15 residues. Per the germline V gene, CDR1 is SGHRS and CDR2 is YFSETQ. The CDR3 sequence: CASSLSGMKEETQYF. CDR3 sequence (DNA): TGCGCCAGCAGCTTGTCTGGGATGAAAGAAGAGACCCAGTACTTC.

This clonotype was detected only a few times. This chain joins TRBV20-1 and TRBJ2-6; D is uncertain. From germline, CDR1 is DFQATT and CDR2 SNEGSKA (reference sequence). Trimming took off 1 base at V and 0 bases at J, with 4 bases between the two ends. CDR3 length: 14 amino acids. CDR3 bases: TGCAGTGCTAGAGCGGCCTCTGGGGCCAACGTCCTGACTTTC. This encodes CSARAASGANVLTF.

V and J are TRBV19 and TRBJ2-4; possibly TRBD1 for D (6 bases). CDR3 length equals 16 residues. Trimming took 1 base from V and 1 from J, leaving 11 bases between them. Germline CDR1 LNHDA, CDR2 SQIVND (reference sequence). CDR3 DNA sequence: TGTGCCAGTAGTATAGTCCAGGGGTTTGCCAAAAACATTCAGTACTTC. Protein: CASSIVQGFAKNIQYF.

The chain recombines TRBV25-1 with TRBJ2-5; the D is unclear. The J call is in doubt because the DNA end fits TRBJ2-7 better. The CDR3 sequence is 12 residues long. Germline V gene data show CDR1 as MGHDK and CDR2 as SYGVNS. CDR3 sequence: CASSEYRYEQYF. In nucleotides, the CDR3 is TGTGCCAGCAGTGAATATCGCTACGAGCAGTACTTC.

The chain employs TRBV7-9 and TRBJ2-1; TRBD2 matches 13 bases. This CDR3 comprises 18 residues. With V trimmed by 5 bases and J by 7 bases, 14 bases remained unmatched. The V gene's germline CDR1 is SEHNR and CDR2 FQNEAQ (reference sequence). The CDR3 DNA is TGTGCCAGCAGCACAGGGACTAGCGGGACCCCTTTAAAGAATGAGCAGTTCTTC. It is translated as CASSTGTSGTPLKNEQFF. Complete variable domain (other parts from reference TRBV7-9 and TRBJ2-1): DTGVSQNPRHKITKRGQNVTFRCDPISEHNRLYWYRQTLGQGPEFLTYFQNEAQLEKSRLLSDRFSAERPKGSFSTLEIQRTEQGDSAMYLCASSTGTSGTPLKNEQFFGPGTRLTVL.

The sample holds a few counts of this clonotype. V and J are TRBV20-1 and TRBJ2-7, with 9 bases fitting TRBD2. CDR3 length: 15 amino acids. Germline-derived CDR1 and CDR2 are DFQATT and SNEGSKA (reference sequence). With 3 bases clipped from V and 1 base from J, the junction kept 7 bases outside the gene matches. The CDR3 DNA reads TGCAGTGCTAGCTGGCTAGCGGGAAGGTCCTACGAGCAGTACTTC. Its protein product is CSASWLAGRSYEQYF.

The rearrangement uses TRBV4-1 and TRBJ2-5; 8 bases are a match to TRBD1. The CDR3 runs 16 residues. The germline V gene has CDR1 MGHRA and CDR2 YSYEKL. Trimming took 3 bases from V and 2 from J; bases not matched to a gene: 8. The CDR3 here is CASSQYGTGPQETQYF. The CDR3 region has the DNA TGCGCCAGCAGCCAGTACGGGACAGGTCCACAAGAGACCCAGTACTTC.

This clonotype was counted between two and nine times. The rearrangement links TRBV11-3 to TRBJ2-1; 7 nucleotides agree with TRBD2. Germline CDR1 is SGHNT and CDR2 is YENEEA. The CDR3 consists of 16 residues. V was clipped by 2 bases and J by 2 bases; unmatched bases: 6. The CDR3 region is CASSLTSGNTYNEQFF. CDR3 bases: TGTGCCAGCAGCTTAACCAGCGGGAACACCTACAATGAGCAGTTCTTC.

This clonotype has more than one count but fewer than ten. This chain uses TRBV15 with TRBJ2-4; 8 bases are shared with TRBD1. This CDR3 spans 16 amino acids. In germline, CDR1 is LNHNV, CDR2 YYDKDF (reference sequence). The V and J ends lost 6 bases and 10 bases, in that order; junction bases with no gene match: 17. The CDR3 sequence: CATRELTGAFSGIQYF. DNA for the CDR3: TGTGCCACCAGAGAGTTGACAGGGGCTTTCTCCGGAATTCAGTACTTC.

This clonotype was observed a few times. V and J are TRBV20-1 and TRBJ2-7, with a possible D match to TRBD1 (6 bases). This CDR3 is built from 12 residues. V dropped 2 bases and J dropped 3 bases, with 8 bases sitting between them. Germline lookup yields CDR1 DFQATT and CDR2 SNEGSKA (reference sequence). The CDR3 DNA reads as TGCAGTGCTAGACAGGGGCACTACGAGCAGTACTTC. Translated: CSARQGHYEQYF.

This clonotype was counted only a few times. The rearrangement joins TRBV20-1 to TRBJ2-3; perhaps TRBD1 as D (6 bases). The CDR3 is 14 residues long. V was pared by 3 bases and J by 5 bases, with 15 bases between. Looked up from germline, CDR1 is DFQATT and CDR2 is SNEGSKA (reference sequence). CDR3 nucleotides: TGCAGTGCTAGGAGGGGGAGTTCAGGAGATACGCAGTATTTT. Its translation: CSARRGSSGDTQYF.

The chain joins TRBV11-2 to TRBJ2-4; possibly TRBD1 for D (5 bases). The better agreement between TRBJ2-7 and the DNA end casts doubt on the J call. Germline V gene lookup returns CDR1 SGHAT and CDR2 FQNNGV. CDR3 length equals 16 residues. In nucleotides, the CDR3 is TGTGCCAGCAGCTTAGACGGGTACGCGGAAACAGGCGAGCAGTACTTC. Its protein product is CASSLDGYAETGEQYF.

The chain combines TRBV5-1 with TRBJ1-4; D unclear. The V gene lost 1 base and the J gene lost 7 bases, with 11 bases spanning the gap. This CDR3 is built from 14 residues. Per germline, CDR1 SGHRS and CDR2 YFSETQ. The CDR3, as DNA: TGCGCCAGCAGCTTGTTAGATCCACGTGAAAAACTGTTTTTT. Residues: CASSLLDPREKLFF.

This clonotype has a handful of counts. The chain couples TRBV11-2 to TRBJ1-4; D possibly corresponds to TRBD1 (5 bases). Trimming shortened V by 4 bases and J by 1 base, and 10 bases separated the two germline ends. Per the germline V gene, CDR1 is SGHAT and CDR2 is FQNNGV. The CDR3 contains 15 residues. CDR3 nucleotides: TGTGCCAGCAGCTCCTGGGGGGGAACTAATGAAAAACTGTTTTTT. Its protein is CASSSWGGTNEKLFF. Full variable domain (remainder filled in from reference TRBV11-2 and TRBJ1-4): EAGVAQSPRYKIIEKRQSVAFWCNPISGHATLYWYQQILGQGPKLLIQFQNNGVVDDSQLPKDRFSAERLKGVDSTLKIQPAKLEDSAVYLCASSSWGGTNEKLFFGSGTQLSVL.

This clonotype occurred a few times. The V and J genes are TRBV20-1 and TRBJ2-3, with 13 bases that match TRBD2. Germline CDR1 is DFQATT and CDR2 is SNEGSKA (reference sequence). Trimming at V came to 5 bases and at J to 0 bases, leaving 5 bases not matched to a gene. The CDR3 runs 16 residues. The CDR3 sequence: CSAPWTSGSSTDTQYF. The CDR3 coding sequence is TGCAGTGCTCCGTGGACTAGCGGGAGCAGCACAGATACGCAGTATTTT.

This clonotype has only a few counts. The CDR3 region has the DNA TGTGCCAGCAGCTTACGCGTCGGGACTAGCGGGAGGGCCGGCAATGAGCAGTTCTTC. As protein: CASSLRVGTSGRAGNEQFF. V is TRBV7-3 and J is TRBJ2-1; 16 bases are shared with TRBD2. Germline lookup yields CDR1 SGHTA and CDR2 FQGTGA. The CDR3 is 19 residues long. V trimming: 2 bases; J trimming: 6 bases; junction bases outside the gene matches: 10.

The rearrangement uses TRBV24-1 and TRBJ2-1; possibly TRBD1 for D (5 bases). Trimming removed 6 bases from V and 11 bases from J, with 16 bases in between. This CDR3 has 13 amino acids. Germline CDR1 is KGHDR and CDR2 is SFDVKD. In nucleotides, the CDR3 is TGTGCCACCAGTCTTGTAGGGGTGCCTCAGCAGTTCTTC. Its translation is CATSLVGVPQQFF.